These 9 T cell receptor beta chains share one sample of origin, sequenced in a study of lymphopenia after photon versus proton radiotherapy. TCRdb's copy holds only in-frame clones and misses some; the assay was immunoSEQ multiplex PCR. This sample has about 160,000 clones; approximately 91% occur once, and the top ten carry about 4.4%. The sequencing used peripheral blood, collected from a patient treated with photon-based radiotherapy. The receptors come from a man between 50 and 59 years old with gastric cancer.

J is TRBJ2-2 and V is TRBV11-3; 14 bases are a match to TRBD2. The CDR3 loop spans 18 amino acids. The J segment lost 1 base and the V segment lost 5 bases, leaving 6 bases of the junction unmatched. The germline gives CDR1 SGHNT, CDR2 YENEEA. CDR3 in amino acids: CASSLRTSGRRNTGELFF. CDR3 DNA: TGTGCCAGCAGCCTAAGGACTAGCGGGAGGAGGAACACCGGGGAGCTGTTTTTT.

The table lists this clone with a few counts. V and J are TRBV11-3 and TRBJ1-1; 9 nucleotides line up with TRBD1. V lost 1 base and J lost 6; bases outside the gene matches: 0. Germline CDR1 is SGHNT and CDR2 is YENEEA. CDR3 size: 13 residues. Written as DNA, the CDR3 is TGTGCCAGCAGCTTAGGGACAGGGGCTGAAGCTTTCTTT. Translation gives CASSLGTGAEAFF.

The chain carries TRBV28 and TRBJ1-3, with D possibly being TRBD1 (6 bases). CDR1 MDHEN and CDR2 SYDVKM come from the germline V gene. Trimming removed 9 bases from V and 4 bases from J, with 19 bases in between. The CDR3 sequence is 15 residues long. This CDR3 is CASQPGTSEGNTIYF. CDR3 DNA sequence: TGTGCCAGTCAGCCCGGGACATCAGAAGGAAACACCATATATTTT.

The chain combines TRBV28 with TRBJ2-7; a weak D match, TRBD1 (6 bases). Looked up from germline, CDR1 is MDHEN and CDR2 is SYDVKM. The CDR3 loop spans 15 amino acids. V lost 5 bases to trimming and J lost 0 bases, with 14 bases between them. CDR3 coding DNA: TGTGCCAGCAGTACGGACAGACTCAGCTCCTACGAGCAGTACTTC. Amino acid sequence: CASSTDRLSSYEQYF. Full variable domain (rest looked up from reference TRBV28 and TRBJ2-7): DVKVTQSSRYLVKRTGEKVFLECVQDMDHENMFWYRQDPGLGLRLIYFSYDVKMKEKGDIPEGYSVSREKKERFSLILESASTNQTSMYLCASSTDRLSSYEQYFGPGTRLTVT.

This chain joins TRBV19 and TRBJ2-1, with 9 bases lining up with TRBD1. With 5 bases clipped from V and 13 bases from J, the junction kept 6 bases outside the gene matches. This CDR3 spans 12 amino acids. Germline values: CDR1 LNHDA, CDR2 SQIVND (reference sequence). CDR3 protein: CASSFGTGFQFF. The CDR3 bases are TGTGCCAGTAGTTTCGGGACAGGGTTTCAGTTCTTC.

CDR3 DNA: TGCGCCAGCAGCCAAGATCGACAGGACTCGTTCTATGGCTACACCTTC. This sequence encodes CASSQDRQDSFYGYTF. The chain combines TRBV4-1 with TRBJ1-2; possible D gene TRBD1, 6 bases. Trimming shortened V by 0 bases and J by 4 bases, and 15 bases separated the two germline ends. CDR1 and CDR2 from the germline V gene are MGHRA and YSYEKL. The CDR3 covers 16 residues.

The chain employs TRBV21-1 and TRBJ2-1; no DNA check was done on the table's D call, TRBD2. TRBV21-1 is a known pseudogene. This CDR3 region has 16 residues. In DNA, the CDR3 is TGTGCCAGCCCAACCCGACTAGCCCTCGAGCACGGTGAGCAGTTCTTC. Its protein product is CASPTRLALEHGEQFF.

The chain links TRBV2 to TRBJ2-1; tentatively, D is TRBD2 (7 bases). The CDR3 sequence is 15 residues long. The germline V gene has CDR1 SNHLY and CDR2 FYNNEI. The germline V and J ends were trimmed by 2 bases and 8 bases, with 16 bases remaining between them. The CDR3 nucleotides are TGTGCCAGCAGTGAAAGGGGGAGGGCGATCGATGAGCAGTTCTTC. Translated, it gives CASSERGRAIDEQFF.

V gene TRBV9 combines with J gene TRBJ1-1; no clear D gene. The CDR3 is 14 amino acids. Trimming took 0 bases from V and 4 from J, leaving 10 bases between them. The germline gives CDR1 SGDLS, CDR2 YYNGEE. The CDR3 protein is CASSVGGYGTEAFF. The CDR3 coding sequence is TGTGCCAGCAGCGTAGGGGGTTATGGCACTGAAGCTTTCTTT.